A single sample gave rise to the 9 T cell receptor beta chains below, sequenced in a study of T cell responses to AZD1222 COVID-19 vaccine. Only in-frame clones appear in the TCRdb table, and some are missing; sequencing was by immunoSEQ multiplex PCR. Found here are over 85,000 clones, around 81% of them singletons; the top ten hold roughly 4.5%. The material sequenced was peripheral blood, taken on day 0 of AZD1222 vaccination. Receptors were obtained from an adult in good health.

V and J are TRBV7-2 and TRBJ2-1, with 9 bases fitting TRBD2. Germline lookup yields CDR1 SGHTA and CDR2 FQGNSA. This CDR3 has 18 amino acids. The junction had 11 bases not matched to a gene; V was cut back by 4 bases and J by 1 base. The CDR3 spells CASSSLIAGVQSYNEQFF. The CDR3 DNA reads TGTGCCAGCAGCTCCTTGATAGCGGGGGTTCAATCCTACAATGAGCAGTTCTTC.

The gene calls are TRBV6-7 and TRBJ1-1; no definite D call. TRBV6-7 counts as an open reading frame of uncertain function. The CDR3 is 14 residues long. V lost 2 bases and J lost 2, with 9 bases in between. CDR3 protein: CASSYEDGNTEAFF. The DNA of the CDR3 is TGTGCCAGCAGTTACGAGGACGGAAACACTGAAGCTTTCTTT.

V usage is TRBV2 and J usage is TRBJ1-2, with D possibly TRBD1 on 5 matching bases. Germline CDR1 reads SNHLY; CDR2 reads FYNNEI. The germline V and J ends were trimmed by 2 bases and 4 bases, with 14 bases remaining between them. CDR3 length: 15 amino acids. The CDR3: CASSESGGESYGYTF. CDR3 coding DNA: TGTGCCAGCAGTGAATCCGGGGGGGAGTCCTATGGCTACACCTTC.

The genes are TRBV19 and TRBJ2-3; D unresolved. Trimming shortened V by 4 bases and J by 4 bases, and 9 bases separated the two germline ends. This CDR3 is built from 13 residues. Looked up from germline, CDR1 is LNHDA and CDR2 is SQIVND (reference sequence). The CDR3 nucleotides are TGTGCCAGTAGTACCGGCCGAGCAGATACGCAGTATTTT. Protein: CASSTGRADTQYF.

This chain links TRBV6-4 with TRBJ2-2; 8 bases align to TRBD2. CDR1 and CDR2 from the germline V gene are MRHNA and SNTAGT. The CDR3 has 18 residues. After removal of 3 bases from V and 1 base from J, the junction contained 10 bases not matched to a gene. The CDR3 DNA reads TGTGCCAGCAGTGATCGGCCGACGGGGGGGTTGAACACCGGGGAGCTGTTTTTT. Its protein is CASSDRPTGGLNTGELFF.

V is TRBV4-1 and J is TRBJ1-2, with D possibly TRBD1 on 6 matching bases. There are 16 residues in the CDR3. Germline CDR1 is MGHRA and CDR2 is YSYEKL. Between the trimmed V and J ends, which lost 4 bases and 6 bases, there was a span of 21 bases. Here the CDR3 DNA reads TGCGCCAGCAGCCTACCTATATTGGGGGGGCAGGATGGCTACACCTTC. Its protein is CASSLPILGGQDGYTF.

The genes are TRBV4-3 and TRBJ2-7, with TRBD1 identical over 9 bases. CDR1 is LGHNA, CDR2 YSLEER, per germline. The CDR3 spans 11 residues. J lost 5 bases, V lost 8 bases, and 1 base had no gene match. The CDR3 loop reads CASGTGNEQYF. CDR3 sequence (DNA): TGCGCCAGCGGGACAGGGAACGAGCAGTACTTC.

The V and J genes are TRBV3-1 (or the pseudogene TRBV3-2) and TRBJ2-1, with TRBD2 matching 8 bases. V trimming: 6 bases; J trimming: 7 bases; junction bases outside the gene matches: 11. This CDR3 contains 15 residues. The germline gives CDR1 LGHDT, CDR2 YNNKEL (reference sequence). CDR3 loop: CASRRLSGGPNEQFF. The CDR3 coding sequence is TGTGCCAGCAGGCGCCTTTCGGGAGGGCCGAATGAGCAGTTCTTC.

This sequence joins TRBV5-4 and TRBJ2-1; 12 bases match TRBD2. Per germline, CDR1 SGHNT and CDR2 YYREEE (reference sequence). J lost 8 bases, V lost 3 bases, and 12 bases had no gene match. The CDR3 has 17 residues. The CDR3: CASSSLAGGGFRYEQFF. The CDR3 DNA sequence: TGTGCCAGCAGCTCGCTAGCGGGAGGGGGGTTTCGATATGAGCAGTTCTTC.